Sequencing of this T cell receptor beta chain was carried out in a study of early T cells in non-severe SARS-CoV-2 infection. Overall study: Sequenced material consisted of bulk RNA (from unsorted whole blood), and chains were unpaired. General study results and limits: Database matching using VDJdb favored anti-spike CD8 responses, with private and CD4 specificities left missing.

Germline V lookup: CDR1 PRHDT, CDR2 FYEKMQ (reference sequence). CDR3 length equals 15 residues. Trimming shortened V by 5 bases and J by 2 bases, and 14 bases separated the two germline ends. Individual cDNA molecules were tagged with unique molecular identifiers. One entry per CDR3 protein results from TCRdb running MiXCR on the 5' RACE reads. Of tens of thousands of distinct CDR3 sequences detected, 9.5% to 15% appear once; the ten largest clones hold about 2.5%. This clonotype turned up a few times. Its matching antigen is unknown. This chain links TRBV13 with TRBJ2-3, with unresolved D. This sequence originates from an adult who was a healthcare worker with PCR-confirmed SARS-CoV-2 infection or an uninfected control (not recorded which). The source was whole blood, collected at baseline. This CDR3 is CASSRISRATDTQYF. The DNA for the CDR3 is TGTGCCAGCAGCCGTATATCACGGGCCACAGATACGCAGTATTTT.